This TCR beta chain is drawn from a study of cytomegalovirus exposure and HLA in healthy donors. Study-level findings and limits: A later analysis reportedly identified an Asian-associated ancestry cluster as carrying fewer N-insertions than the roughly 700-donor mean. In a later analysis, HLA-associated TCR beta chains were more clonally expanded than equally common others.

Donors likely had unrecorded immune exposures despite being nominally healthy when sampled. On this clone: The antigen is not known.

Germline CDR1 is WSHSY and CDR2 is SAAADI. The CDR3 length is 14 residues. The ends lost 3 bases at V and 7 bases at J; junction bases unmatched: 8. PCR amplification relied on 60 Vbeta primers (plus 13 Jbeta primers). Profiling relied on immunoSEQ multiplex PCR, and the TCRdb table lists in-frame clones only, not all of them. The sample lists approximately 77,000 clones, over 60% occurring once. The TCR comes from a middle-aged man in good health and CMV-seronegative. The chain combines TRBV10-2 with TRBJ2-7, with TRBD1 matching 8 bases. Sequenced material: PBMCs. CDR3 sequence reads: CASSDGQGAREQYF. In DNA form, the CDR3 reads TGCGCCAGCAGTGACGGGCAGGGGGCGCGTGAGCAGTACTTC.